One and the same sample provided the 14 T cell receptor beta chains below, sequenced in a study of cytomegalovirus exposure and HLA in healthy donors. The PCR used 60 Vbeta and 13 Jbeta primers. The method was immunoSEQ multiplex PCR; TCRdb's version includes in-frame clones alone and lacks a portion of them. Of around 150,000 clones listed, over 60% were seen once; the top ten hold over 6.5%. Sequenced: PBMCs. Receptor source: a man between 35 and 55 years old in good health and CMV-seropositive.

Only a few counts were recorded for this clone. V is TRBV2 and J is TRBJ2-5; 11 positions agree with TRBD2. Germline loops: CDR1 SNHLY, CDR2 FYNNEI. The J segment lost 11 bases and the V segment lost 8 bases, leaving 10 bases of the junction unmatched. The CDR3 length is 13 residues. CDR3 sequence: CASGELAGAGQYF. The CDR3 DNA is TGTGCCAGCGGAGAACTAGCGGGAGCGGGACAGTACTTC.

V and J are TRBV29-1 and TRBJ2-1; D might be TRBD2 (5 bases). V lost 3 bases, J lost 9 bases, and 12 bases lay in between. The germline V gene has CDR1 SQVTM and CDR2 ANQGSEA. CDR3 size: 12 residues. The CDR3 bases are TGCAGCGTTGAGGCTAGCTCACGTGAGCAGTTCTTC. Encoded protein: CSVEASSREQFF.

This clone appeared a single time. The gene calls are TRBV6-5 and TRBJ1-1; 9 nucleotides line up with TRBD1. V shed 4 bases and J 5 bases; nucleotides not matched to a gene: 8. Germline CDR1 and CDR2: MNHEY and SVGAGI. The CDR3 length is 15 residues. CDR3 coding DNA: TGTGCCAGCAGTTTACTGGGGACAGGGTGGACTGAAGCTTTCTTT. Protein sequence: CASSLLGTGWTEAFF.

This chain links TRBV30 with TRBJ1-1; D perhaps matches TRBD1 (5 bases). Germline CDR1 reads GTSNPN; CDR2 reads SVGIG (reference sequence). Trimming left V 0 bases short and J 3 bases short, with 8 bases between. The CDR3 loop spans 13 amino acids. The CDR3 sequence is CAWSVQGDTEAFF. The CDR3, as DNA: TGTGCCTGGAGTGTACAAGGGGACACTGAAGCTTTCTTT.

The sample holds a few counts of this clone. V usage is TRBV5-1 and J usage is TRBJ2-7; 9 bases are shared with TRBD1. The CDR3 is 15 amino acids. Germline V gene data show CDR1 as SGHRS and CDR2 as YFSETQ. Germline trimming cut 7 bases from V and 9 bases from J; bases unmatched to any gene: 17. As DNA, the CDR3 is TGCGCCAGCTCCCGCGTTGGCGGGACAGGGAGGGGGCAGTACTTC. Residues: CASSRVGGTGRGQYF.

V and J are TRBV4-3 and TRBJ2-7; possibly TRBD1 for D (5 bases). Trimming cost V 4 bases and J 4 bases, with 14 bases left between them. The CDR3 has 14 amino acids. Germline lookup yields CDR1 LGHNA and CDR2 YSLEER. The CDR3 sequence is CASSLQGGGYEQYF. The CDR3 DNA sequence: TGCGCCAGCAGCCTTCAGGGCGGTGGGTACGAGCAGTACTTC.

This chain uses TRBV19 with TRBJ1-1; D not resolved. Germline CDR1 is LNHDA and CDR2 is SQIVND (reference sequence). The germline V and J ends were trimmed by 1 base and 0 bases, with 21 bases remaining between them. The CDR3 runs to 19 residues. DNA for the CDR3: TGTGCCAGTAGTATAGTCCCTCCGGGGAGTACCCACATGAACACTGAAGCTTTCTTT. It encodes CASSIVPPGSTHMNTEAFF. The full variable domain, its missing parts supplied by reference TRBV19 and TRBJ1-1, is DGGITQSPKYLFRKEGQNVTLSCEQNLNHDAMYWYRQDPGQGLRLIYYSQIVNDFQKGDIAEGYSVSREKKESFPLTVTSAQKNPTAFYLCASSIVPPGSTHMNTEAFFGQGTRLTVV.

The rearrangement joins TRBV28 to TRBJ2-2, with D possibly being TRBD1 (6 bases). The CDR3 runs to 13 residues. Trimming stripped 8 bases from V and 8 bases from J, with 15 bases between. Germline CDR1 reads MDHEN; CDR2 reads SYDVKM. The CDR3 region is CASYITGKGELFF. DNA of the CDR3: TGTGCCAGCTATATAACAGGGAAAGGGGAGCTGTTTTTT.

The chain uses TRBV29-1 and TRBJ1-2; D possibly corresponds to TRBD1 (6 bases). This CDR3 is built from 12 residues. The germline CDR1 and CDR2 sequences are SQVTM and ANQGSEA. Trimming took 4 bases from V and 5 from J, leaving 11 bases between them. CDR3 sequence (DNA): TGCAGCGTTGGACCAGGGGTTTATGGCTACACCTTC. Amino acid sequence: CSVGPGVYGYTF.

This chain joins TRBV27 and TRBJ2-2; 8 bases line up with TRBD1. The CDR3 is 16 amino acids. V gave up 6 bases and J gave up 2 bases; unmatched junction bases: 8. From germline, CDR1 is MNHEY and CDR2 SMNVEV (reference sequence). CDR3 loop: CASSWPGQVNTGELFF. The CDR3 DNA reads TGTGCCAGCAGCTGGCCGGGACAGGTAAACACCGGGGAGCTGTTTTTT.

The V and J genes are TRBV13 and TRBJ2-7; TRBD1 might be the D (5 bases). Trimming took off 6 bases at V and 4 bases at J, with 19 bases between the two ends. CDR1 PRHDT and CDR2 FYEKMQ come from the germline V gene (reference sequence). This CDR3 is built from 15 residues. CDR3: CASSPSRQLFYEQYF. As DNA, the CDR3 is TGTGCCAGCAGTCCTTCCCGACAGTTATTTTACGAGCAGTACTTC. The whole variable domain, filled in from reference TRBV13 and TRBJ2-7, reads AAGVIQSPRHLIKEKRETATLKCYPIPRHDTVYWYQQGPGQDPQFLISFYEKMQSDKGSIPDRFSAQQFSDYHSELNMSSLELGDSALYFCASSPSRQLFYEQYFGPGTRLTVT.

V is TRBV6-6 and J is TRBJ2-5, with a tentative D call TRBD2 (5 bases). Germline loops: CDR1 MNHNY, CDR2 SVGAGI (reference sequence). The V and J ends lost 5 bases and 5 bases respectively, with 18 bases between them. There are 15 residues in the CDR3. This CDR3 is CASSPRLTRGETQYF. The CDR3 nucleotides are TGTGCCAGCAGTCCCCGACTGACCCGAGGGGAGACCCAGTACTTC.

This clone was observed a handful of times. The rearrangement joins TRBV13 to TRBJ2-7, with TRBD2 matching over 10 bases. The V gene's germline CDR1 is PRHDT and CDR2 FYEKMQ (reference sequence). V was clipped by 0 bases and J by 3 bases; unmatched bases: 2. This CDR3 contains 15 residues. CDR3 residues: CASSLGTSGYYEQYF. CDR3 sequence (DNA): TGTGCCAGCAGCTTAGGGACTAGCGGGTACTACGAGCAGTACTTC. The variable domain in full, completed from reference TRBV13 and TRBJ2-7, reads AAGVIQSPRHLIKEKRETATLKCYPIPRHDTVYWYQQGPGQDPQFLISFYEKMQSDKGSIPDRFSAQQFSDYHSELNMSSLELGDSALYFCASSLGTSGYYEQYFGPGTRLTVT.

V usage is TRBV28 and J usage is TRBJ1-1, with a possible D match to TRBD1 (6 bases). Germline V lookup: CDR1 MDHEN, CDR2 SYDVKM. This CDR3 contains 15 residues. The V end was cut by 3 bases, the J end by 5 bases, with 16 bases between. CDR3 DNA: TGTGCCAGCAGTTTGGGGGGGGTTCAGGGGACTGAAGCTTTCTTT. It specifies CASSLGGVQGTEAFF.